Following are 29 T cell receptor beta chains from one sample sequenced in a study of Tregs in tolerant kidney transplant recipients. Data came from immunoSEQ multiplex PCR; TCRdb stores just in-frame clones and leaves some out. The sample has around 78,000 clones, approximately 90% seen once. Sample: Tregs from blood, taken before the transplant. All receptors derive from a human donor who received a combined kidney and bone marrow transplant.

The chain links TRBV10-2 to TRBJ1-1, with no clear D. Germline-derived CDR1 and CDR2 are WSHSY and SAAADI. Trimming took 6 bases from V and 3 from J, leaving 14 bases between them. This CDR3 spans 14 amino acids. CDR3 DNA: TGCGCCAGCAGACGGAATCGCCTGGACACTGAAGCTTTCTTT. Protein sequence: CASRRNRLDTEAFF.

The chain combines TRBV28 with TRBJ1-1, with TRBD1 as a possible D gene (5 bases). The V end lost 5 bases, the J end lost 0 bases, and 10 bases lay between the germline ends. This CDR3 has 14 residues. Per the germline V gene, CDR1 is MDHEN and CDR2 is SYDVKM. CDR3 protein: CASSTRDLNTEAFF. The CDR3 nucleotides are TGTGCCAGCAGTACCCGGGACCTGAACACTGAAGCTTTCTTT.

This clone was seen a single time. This chain uses TRBV5-1 with TRBJ1-2; 7 bases are a match to TRBD1. Germline-derived CDR1 and CDR2 are SGHRS and YFSETQ. J was trimmed by 4 bases and V by 4 bases; bases with no gene match: 10. The length of the CDR3 is 15 residues. This CDR3 is CASSRATGTAYGYTF. The DNA for the CDR3 is TGCGCCAGCAGCCGCGCAACCGGGACAGCCTATGGCTACACCTTC. The full variable domain, in which reference TRBV5-1 and TRBJ1-2 provide the parts outside the CDR3, is KAGVTQTPRYLIKTRGQQVTLSCSPISGHRSVSWYQQTPGQGLQFLFEYFSETQRNKGNFPGRFSGRQFSNSRSEMNVSTLELGDSALYLCASSRATGTAYGYTFGSGTRLTVV.

The chain recombines TRBV2 with TRBJ2-1, with D possibly TRBD1 on 6 matching bases. Germline-derived CDR1 and CDR2 are SNHLY and FYNNEI. V shed 8 bases and J shed 2 bases, with 13 bases lying between them. There are 14 residues in the CDR3. The CDR3 is CASGKQGPYNEQFF. In DNA form, the CDR3 reads TGTGCCAGCGGGAAACAGGGTCCCTACAATGAGCAGTTCTTC.

The chain joins TRBV11-3 to TRBJ2-2; a weak D match, TRBD2 (5 bases). The CDR3 is made up of 15 amino acids. Looked up from germline, CDR1 is SGHNT and CDR2 is YENEEA. Trimming pared 3 bases from V and 8 bases from J, leaving 16 bases between. The CDR3: CASSLDSEISGELFF. Here the CDR3 DNA reads TGTGCCAGCAGCTTGGACTCCGAGATTAGTGGGGAGCTGTTTTTT.

The rearrangement joins TRBV30 to TRBJ1-1; D unresolved. The V and J ends lost 0 bases and 2 bases respectively, with 1 base between them. CDR1 is GTSNPN, CDR2 SVGIG, per germline (reference sequence). The CDR3 runs 11 residues. The chain's CDR3 is CAWSVNTEAFF. CDR3 DNA: TGTGCCTGGAGTGTCAACACTGAAGCTTTCTTT.

The chain couples TRBV5-6 to TRBJ2-5, with D unresolved. The ends were cut back, 4 bases at V and 4 bases at J, with 5 bases in the middle. This CDR3 is 11 amino acids long. Germline V gives CDR1 SGHDT, CDR2 YYEEEE. CDR3 bases: TGTGCCAGCAGCGAAGGAGAGACCCAGTACTTC. It specifies CASSEGETQYF.

The chain joins TRBV28 to TRBJ1-1; 8 positions match TRBD1. Trimming at V came to 10 bases and at J to 4 bases, leaving 5 bases not matched to a gene. The CDR3 covers 12 residues. Germline-derived CDR1 and CDR2 are MDHEN and SYDVKM. The CDR3 nucleotides are TGTGCCACAACAGGGGGTGGCACTGAAGCTTTCTTT. Its translation is CATTGGGTEAFF. Together with reference TRBV28 and TRBJ1-1, the CDR3 gives the full variable domain: DVKVTQSSRYLVKRTGEKVFLECVQDMDHENMFWYRQDPGLGLRLIYFSYDVKMKEKGDIPEGYSVSREKKERFSLILESASTNQTSMYLCATTGGGTEAFFGQGTRLTVV.

The V gene is TRBV28, the J gene TRBJ2-2; TRBD2 agrees at 9 bases. The germline V gene has CDR1 MDHEN and CDR2 SYDVKM. This CDR3 spans 16 amino acids. V dropped 6 bases and J dropped 2; count of bases not matched to a gene: 7. The CDR3 sequence is CASRQAGGPNTGELFF. The CDR3 DNA reads as TGTGCCAGCAGACAAGCGGGAGGCCCAAACACCGGGGAGCTGTTTTTT. Using reference TRBV28 and TRBJ2-2 for the parts outside the CDR3, the full variable domain is DVKVTQSSRYLVKRTGEKVFLECVQDMDHENMFWYRQDPGLGLRLIYFSYDVKMKEKGDIPEGYSVSREKKERFSLILESASTNQTSMYLCASRQAGGPNTGELFFGEGSRLTVL.

V usage is TRBV30 and J usage is TRBJ2-7, with D perhaps being TRBD1 or TRBD2 (5 bases each). This CDR3 is 12 amino acids long. The V and J ends lost 5 bases and 4 bases respectively, with 12 bases between them. Germline V gene data show CDR1 as GTSNPN and CDR2 as SVGIG (reference sequence). CDR3 nucleotides: TGTGCCTGGTCCGGGACGTTATACGAGCAGTACTTC. Amino acids: CAWSGTLYEQYF.

This clone was observed once. For the CDR3, the DNA is TGCGCCAGCAGCTTCGCGGGGGGCCACTTGACCTACGAGCAGTACTTC. It codes for CASSFAGGHLTYEQYF. The chain joins TRBV5-1 to TRBJ2-7; 8 nucleotides match TRBD2. Germline CDR1 is SGHRS and CDR2 is YFSETQ. This CDR3 has 16 residues. Losses at the gene ends were 2 bases for V and 2 bases for J; bases not matched to a gene: 9.

The J gene is TRBJ2-1, the V gene TRBV10-3, with 7 bases identical to TRBD2. The CDR3 has 15 amino acids. Losses at the gene ends were 1 base for V and 5 bases for J; bases not matched to a gene: 5. Germline CDR1 and CDR2: ENHRY and SYGVKD. This CDR3 reads CAISEYALADNEQFF. CDR3 nucleotide sequence: TGTGCCATCAGTGAGTATGCGCTAGCGGACAATGAGCAGTTCTTC.

The CDR3 spells CASSLGQGASYNEQFF. The CDR3 DNA is TGTGCCAGCAGCTTGGGACAGGGGGCATCCTACAATGAGCAGTTCTTC. V is TRBV7-9 and J is TRBJ2-1; TRBD1 agrees at 12 bases. Unmatched junction bases numbered 1, after V lost 3 bases and J lost 1 base. CDR3 length: 16 residues. Per the germline V gene, CDR1 is SEHNR and CDR2 is FQNEAQ (reference sequence).

This clone was observed once. This chain uses TRBV7-8 with TRBJ2-7; 13 nucleotides align to TRBD2. V trimming: 6 bases; J trimming: 2 bases; junction bases outside the gene matches: 4. Looked up from germline, CDR1 is SGHVS and CDR2 is FQNEAQ. The CDR3 extends over 15 amino acids. In DNA form, the CDR3 reads TGTGCCAGCAGTGCCACTAGCGGGAGGGCCTACGAGCAGTACTTC. It specifies CASSATSGRAYEQYF. Variable domain in full (rest from reference TRBV7-8 and TRBJ2-7): GAGVSQSPRYKVAKRGQDVALRCDPISGHVSLFWYQQALGQGPEFLTYFQNEAQLDKSGLPSDRFFAERPEGSVSTLKIQRTQQEDSAVYLCASSATSGRAYEQYFGPGTRLTVT.

The chain couples TRBV5-8 to TRBJ1-4, with TRBD1 matching over 8 bases. J gave up 8 bases and V 1 base, and 4 bases lay outside the gene matches. The CDR3 is 14 amino acids. Germline CDR1 and CDR2: SGHTS and YDEGEE. The CDR3 loop reads CASSLQGAEEKLFF. CDR3 bases: TGTGCCAGCAGCTTGCAGGGGGCGGAAGAAAAACTGTTTTTT.

The CDR3 spells CASSSQVGSTGETQYF. The CDR3 DNA reads as TGTGCCAGCAGCTCACAAGTGGGTAGTACAGGGGAGACCCAGTACTTC. The chain uses TRBV9 and TRBJ2-5; D is possibly TRBD1 (6 bases). CDR1 is SGDLS, CDR2 YYNGEE, per germline. V lost 4 bases and J 5 bases, leaving 21 bases between the germline ends. CDR3 length equals 16 residues. Full variable domain (rest looked up from reference TRBV9 and TRBJ2-5): DSGVTQTPKHLITATGQRVTLRCSPRSGDLSVYWYQQSLDQGLQFLIQYYNGEERAKGNILERFSAQQFPDLHSELNLSSLELGDSALYFCASSSQVGSTGETQYFGPGTRLLVL.

J is TRBJ2-7 and V is TRBV10-3; 7 bases agree with TRBD2. Germline-derived CDR1 and CDR2 are ENHRY and SYGVKD. J lost 1 base, V lost 8 bases, and 2 bases had no gene match. This CDR3 has 12 amino acids. Here the CDR3 DNA reads TGTGCCATCGGGGGGGTTTCCTACGAGCAGTACTTC. Protein product: CAIGGVSYEQYF.

CDR3 nucleotide sequence: TGTGCCAGCAGTTTCCGGGACAGGGGCGGCTACACCTTC. This gives the protein CASSFRDRGGYTF. V usage is TRBV6-6 and J usage is TRBJ1-2, with 10 bases identical to TRBD1. Germline V CDR1 and CDR2: MNHNY, SVGAGI (reference sequence). After removal of 4 bases from V and 8 bases from J, the junction contained 4 bases not matched to a gene. This CDR3 contains 13 residues.

The chain links TRBV6-1 to TRBJ1-2; possibly TRBD1 for D (5 bases). The CDR3 has 13 residues. Trimming removed 6 bases at V and 1 base at J, with 9 bases between. CDR1 MNHNS and CDR2 SASEGT come from the germline V gene. The CDR3 DNA follows: TGTGCCAGCAGGGTTGACAGTAACTATGGCTACACCTTC. Protein: CASRVDSNYGYTF.

J is TRBJ2-7 and V is TRBV25-1; TRBD2 aligns across 7 bases. The CDR3 covers 17 residues. Per the germline V gene, CDR1 is MGHDK and CDR2 is SYGVNS. With 2 bases clipped from V and 6 bases from J, the junction kept 16 bases outside the gene matches. Here the CDR3 reads CASSEPQPSGASGEQYF. The CDR3 DNA sequence: TGTGCCAGCAGTGAACCCCAACCTAGCGGAGCCAGCGGCGAGCAGTACTTC.

V is TRBV2 and J is TRBJ2-1; no definite D call. Germline assignment: CDR1 SNHLY and CDR2 FYNNEI. The germline V and J ends were trimmed by 6 bases and 13 bases, with 16 bases remaining between them. CDR3 length: 12 amino acids. The CDR3 here is CASRDNGQDQFF. As DNA, the CDR3 is TGTGCCAGCAGAGACAACGGTCAAGATCAGTTCTTC.

The genes are TRBV27 and TRBJ1-5; 7 bases match TRBD1. V lost 2 bases, J lost 2 bases, and 0 bases stayed unmatched. The germline gives CDR1 MNHEY, CDR2 SMNVEV (reference sequence). The CDR3 length is 14 residues. Written as DNA, the CDR3 is TGTGCCAGCAGTTTAACAGGGGGCAATCAGCCCCAGCATTTT. Protein: CASSLTGGNQPQHF.

The chain carries TRBV18 and TRBJ1-5; 7 bases match TRBD1. The ends lost 3 bases at V and 4 bases at J; junction bases unmatched: 6. Germline lookup yields CDR1 KGHSH and CDR2 LQKENI. The CDR3 is made up of 15 amino acids. For the CDR3, the DNA is TGTGCCAGCTCACCCGACAGGGTCGGGAATCAGCCCCAGCATTTT. Translated, it gives CASSPDRVGNQPQHF.

A word on this clone: At one of its ends the junction is not consistent with the germline gene, which may arise from a read error. The rearrangement joins TRBV7-7 to TRBJ2-2; D not certain. CDR3 length: 14 residues. From germline, CDR1 is SSHAT and CDR2 FNYEAQ (reference sequence). The DNA for the CDR3 is TGTGCTAGCAGCAGAGGAGCAGAGACCGGGGAGCTGTTTTTT. Encoded protein: CASSRGAETGELFF. Together with reference TRBV7-7 and TRBJ2-2, the CDR3 gives the full variable domain: GAGVSQSPRYKVTKRGQDVTLRCDPISSHATLYWYQQALGQGPEFLTYFNYEAQPDKSGLPSDRFSAERPEGSISTLTIQRTEQRDSAMYRCASSRGAETGELFFGEGSRLTVL.

The chain is built from TRBV2 and TRBJ2-5; 9 bases map to TRBD1. Trimming at V came to 5 bases and at J to 11 bases, leaving 15 bases not matched to a gene. Germline CDR1 reads SNHLY; CDR2 reads FYNNEI. This CDR3 region has 15 residues. The CDR3 coding sequence is TGTGCCAGCAGTAGGACAGGGGTAGACTCTCGGGGGCAGTACTTC. Protein: CASSRTGVDSRGQYF.

This clone has only one observation. V usage is TRBV28 and J usage is TRBJ2-7; 11 nucleotides align to TRBD1. This CDR3 region has 16 residues. Germline values: CDR1 MDHEN, CDR2 SYDVKM. V dropped 6 bases and J dropped 4; count of bases not matched to a gene: 11. The DNA for the CDR3 is TGTGCCAGCAGATTACCGCCGGGACAGGGGGTGTACGAGCAGTACTTC. Translating gives CASRLPPGQGVYEQYF.

The chain uses TRBV11-2 and TRBJ2-2; tentatively, D is TRBD2 (6 bases). The V gene's germline CDR1 is SGHAT and CDR2 FQNNGV. The ends were cut back, 8 bases at V and 1 base at J, with 14 bases in the middle. The CDR3 loop spans 15 amino acids. The CDR3 spells CASPSGGRNTGELFF. The CDR3 DNA reads as TGTGCCAGCCCCTCTGGGGGGAGGAACACCGGGGAGCTGTTTTTT.

A few counts support this clone. The chain combines TRBV11-2 with TRBJ1-3; no firm D call. The CDR3 spans 15 residues. Trimming removed 2 bases at V and 0 bases at J, with 8 bases between. Germline CDR1 reads SGHAT; CDR2 reads FQNNGV. DNA of the CDR3: TGTGCCAGCAGCTTAACCGATAGCTCTGGAAACACCATATATTTT. This codes for CASSLTDSSGNTIYF.

This chain uses TRBV5-1 with TRBJ2-1; 7 nucleotides line up with TRBD2. The V gene end was trimmed by 2 bases and the J gene end by 6 bases; junction bases not matched to a gene: 5. The CDR3 is 14 residues long. CDR1 SGHRS and CDR2 YFSETQ come from the germline V gene. The CDR3 sequence is CASSLGLVGNEQFF. CDR3 in DNA: TGCGCCAGCAGCTTAGGACTAGTGGGCAATGAGCAGTTCTTC.